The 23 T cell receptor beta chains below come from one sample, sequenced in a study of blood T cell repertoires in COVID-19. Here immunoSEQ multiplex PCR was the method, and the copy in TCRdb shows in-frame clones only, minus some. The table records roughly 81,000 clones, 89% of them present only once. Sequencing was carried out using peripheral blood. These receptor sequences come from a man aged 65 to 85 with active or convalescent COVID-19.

The CDR3 loop is CASTRDSLNTEAFF. The CDR3 nucleotides are TGTGCCAGCACCCGTGATAGCTTGAACACTGAAGCTTTCTTT. The rearrangement joins TRBV7-2 to TRBJ1-1; the D is unclear. CDR3 length equals 14 residues. V was shortened by 7 bases and J by 0 bases, with 12 bases between the two germline ends. Germline V gene lookup returns CDR1 SGHTA and CDR2 FQGNSA.

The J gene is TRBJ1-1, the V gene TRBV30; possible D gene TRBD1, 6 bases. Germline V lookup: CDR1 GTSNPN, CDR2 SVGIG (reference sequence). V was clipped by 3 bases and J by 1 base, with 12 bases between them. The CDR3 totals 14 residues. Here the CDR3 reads CAWRQGPGNTEAFF. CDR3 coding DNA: TGTGCCTGGAGACAGGGACCGGGGAACACTGAAGCTTTCTTT. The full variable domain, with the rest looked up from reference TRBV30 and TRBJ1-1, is SQTIHQWPATLVQPVGSPLSLECTVEGTSNPNLYWYRQAAGRGLQLLFYSVGIGQISSEVPQNLSASRPQDRQFILSSKKLLLSDSGFYLCAWRQGPGNTEAFFGQGTRLTVV.

CDR3 in DNA: TGTGCCAGCAGCTTTACAGGGGGATCCTACAATGAGCAGTTCTTC. This gives the protein CASSFTGGSYNEQFF. This rearrangement joins TRBV11-1 to TRBJ2-1; 8 nucleotides align to TRBD1. J was trimmed by 1 base and V by 3 bases; bases with no gene match: 2. CDR3 length: 15 residues. The V gene's germline CDR1 is SGHAT and CDR2 FQDESV (reference sequence).

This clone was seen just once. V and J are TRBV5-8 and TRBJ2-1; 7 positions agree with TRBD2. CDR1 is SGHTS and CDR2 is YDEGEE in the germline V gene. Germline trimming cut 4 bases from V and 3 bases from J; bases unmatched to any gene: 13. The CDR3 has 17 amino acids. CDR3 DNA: TGTGCCAGCAGCAACACACTTTCGGCTAGCGGCTACAATGAGCAGTTCTTC. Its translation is CASSNTLSASGYNEQFF.

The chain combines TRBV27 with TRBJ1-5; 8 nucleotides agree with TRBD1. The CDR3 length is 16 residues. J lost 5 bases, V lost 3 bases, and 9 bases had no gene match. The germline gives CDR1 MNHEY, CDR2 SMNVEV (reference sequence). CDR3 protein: CASSLSGTGYHQPQHF. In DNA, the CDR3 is TGTGCCAGCAGTTTGTCCGGGACAGGATACCATCAGCCCCAGCATTTT.

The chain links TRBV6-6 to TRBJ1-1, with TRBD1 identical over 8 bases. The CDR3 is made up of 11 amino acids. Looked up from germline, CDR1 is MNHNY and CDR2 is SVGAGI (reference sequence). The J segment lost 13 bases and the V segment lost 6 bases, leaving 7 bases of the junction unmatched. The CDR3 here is CASRHRDRSFF. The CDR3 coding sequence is TGTGCCAGCAGGCACCGGGACAGGAGTTTCTTT.

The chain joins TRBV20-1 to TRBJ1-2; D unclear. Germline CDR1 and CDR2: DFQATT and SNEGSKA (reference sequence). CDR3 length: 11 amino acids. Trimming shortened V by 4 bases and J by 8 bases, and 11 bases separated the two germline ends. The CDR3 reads CSANGLLGYTF. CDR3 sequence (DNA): TGCAGTGCTAACGGACTTTTGGGCTACACCTTC.

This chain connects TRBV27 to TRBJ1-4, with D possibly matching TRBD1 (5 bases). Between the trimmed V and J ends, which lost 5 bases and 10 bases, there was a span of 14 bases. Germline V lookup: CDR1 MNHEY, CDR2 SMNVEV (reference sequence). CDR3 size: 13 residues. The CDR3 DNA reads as TGTGCCAGCAGTATCCTTTCCGGGGGAAAACTGTTTTTT. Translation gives CASSILSGGKLFF. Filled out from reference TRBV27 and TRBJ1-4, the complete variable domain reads EAQVTQNPRYLITVTGKKLTVTCSQNMNHEYMSWYRQDPGLGLRQIYYSMNVEVTDKGDVPEGYKVSRKEKRNFPLILESPSPNQTSLYFCASSILSGGKLFFGSGTQLSVL.

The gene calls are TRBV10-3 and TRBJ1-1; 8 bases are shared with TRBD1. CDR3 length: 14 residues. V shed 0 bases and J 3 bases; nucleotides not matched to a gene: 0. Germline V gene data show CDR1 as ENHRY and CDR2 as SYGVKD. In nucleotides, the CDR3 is TGTGCCATCAGTGAGTCGACAGGGGACACTGAAGCTTTCTTT. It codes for CAISESTGDTEAFF.

CDR3 sequence: CASSPGQGVGYGYTF. The CDR3 region has the DNA TGTGCCAGCAGCCCGGGACAGGGCGTGGGGTATGGCTACACCTTC. The chain carries TRBV7-2 and TRBJ1-2; TRBD1 matches at 9 bases. Trimming at V came to 5 bases and at J to 5 bases, leaving 9 bases not matched to a gene. Germline assignment: CDR1 SGHTA and CDR2 FQGNSA. The CDR3 runs to 15 residues.

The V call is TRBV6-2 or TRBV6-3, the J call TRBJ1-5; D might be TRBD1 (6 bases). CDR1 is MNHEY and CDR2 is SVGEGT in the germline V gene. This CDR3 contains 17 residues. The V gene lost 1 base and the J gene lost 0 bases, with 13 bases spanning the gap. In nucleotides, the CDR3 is TGTGCCAGCAGTTACTGGGTCAGGGGTTATAGCAATCAGCCCCAGCATTTT. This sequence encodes CASSYWVRGYSNQPQHF.

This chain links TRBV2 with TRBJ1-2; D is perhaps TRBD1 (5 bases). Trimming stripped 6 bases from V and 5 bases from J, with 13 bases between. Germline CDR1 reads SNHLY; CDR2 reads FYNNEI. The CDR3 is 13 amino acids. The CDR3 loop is CASRDNVPYGYTF. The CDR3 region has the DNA TGTGCCAGCAGGGACAACGTTCCATATGGCTACACCTTC.

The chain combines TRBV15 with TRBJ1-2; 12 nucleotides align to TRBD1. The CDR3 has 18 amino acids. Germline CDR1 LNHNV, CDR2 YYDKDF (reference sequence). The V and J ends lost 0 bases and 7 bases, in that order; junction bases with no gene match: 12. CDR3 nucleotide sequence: TGTGCCACCAGCAGAGATTTTTCAGGGACAGGGGGCGCGGGTGGCTACACCTTC. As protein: CATSRDFSGTGGAGGYTF.

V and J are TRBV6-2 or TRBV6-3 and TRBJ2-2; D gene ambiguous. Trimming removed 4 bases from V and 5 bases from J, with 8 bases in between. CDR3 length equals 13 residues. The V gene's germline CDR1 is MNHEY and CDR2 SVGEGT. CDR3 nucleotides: TGTGCCAGCAGTTCCCAGAGGACCGGGGAGCTGTTTTTT. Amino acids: CASSSQRTGELFF.

This CDR3 is CASSFRTGQETQYF. The CDR3 DNA reads as TGTGCCAGCAGCTTCCGGACAGGACAAGAGACCCAGTACTTC. V and J are TRBV5-6 and TRBJ2-5; 7 bases are a match to TRBD1. The CDR3 is 14 amino acids. Germline CDR1 is SGHDT and CDR2 is YYEEEE. The trim removed 2 bases at V and 2 bases at J, leaving 3 bases unmatched.

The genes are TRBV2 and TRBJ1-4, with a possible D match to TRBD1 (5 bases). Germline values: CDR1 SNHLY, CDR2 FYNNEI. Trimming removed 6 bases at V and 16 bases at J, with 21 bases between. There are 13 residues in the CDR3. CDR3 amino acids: CASSQGWAVRSFF. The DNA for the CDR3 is TGTGCCAGCAGCCAGGGATGGGCGGTACGTTCGTTTTTT.

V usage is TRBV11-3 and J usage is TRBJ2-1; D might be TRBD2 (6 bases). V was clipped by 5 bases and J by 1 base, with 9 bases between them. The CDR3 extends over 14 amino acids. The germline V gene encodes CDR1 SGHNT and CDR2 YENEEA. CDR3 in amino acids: CASSPGTSYNEQFF. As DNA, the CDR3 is TGTGCCAGCAGCCCCGGGACTTCCTACAATGAGCAGTTCTTC.

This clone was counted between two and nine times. CDR3 amino acids: CASSQDWASSGNTIYF. The DNA for the CDR3 is TGCGCCAGCAGCCAAGATTGGGCCAGCTCTGGAAACACCATATATTTT. The chain has TRBV4-3 and TRBJ1-3; no clear D gene. V gave up 0 bases and J gave up 0 bases, with 9 bases separating them. The CDR3 covers 16 residues. From germline, CDR1 is LGHNA and CDR2 YSLEER.

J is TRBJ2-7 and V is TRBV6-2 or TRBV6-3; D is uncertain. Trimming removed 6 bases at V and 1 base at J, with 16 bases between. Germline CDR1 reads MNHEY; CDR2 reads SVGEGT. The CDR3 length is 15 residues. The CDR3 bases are TGTGCCAGCAGCCGAACCTTGGCGGAATCCTACGAGCAGTACTTC. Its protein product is CASSRTLAESYEQYF.

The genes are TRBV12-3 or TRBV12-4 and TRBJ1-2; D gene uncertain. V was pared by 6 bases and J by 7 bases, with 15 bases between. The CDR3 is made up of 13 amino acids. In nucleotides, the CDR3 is TGTGCCAGCAGACGCCAGGTGGCGGGTGGCTACACCTTC. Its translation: CASRRQVAGGYTF.

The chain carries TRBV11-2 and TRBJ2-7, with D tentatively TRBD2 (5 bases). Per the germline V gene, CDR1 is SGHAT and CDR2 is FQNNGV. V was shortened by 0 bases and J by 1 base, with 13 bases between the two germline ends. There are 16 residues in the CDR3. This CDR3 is CASSLDLVRGSYEQYF. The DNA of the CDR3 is TGTGCCAGCAGCTTAGATCTGGTGCGAGGGTCCTACGAGCAGTACTTC.

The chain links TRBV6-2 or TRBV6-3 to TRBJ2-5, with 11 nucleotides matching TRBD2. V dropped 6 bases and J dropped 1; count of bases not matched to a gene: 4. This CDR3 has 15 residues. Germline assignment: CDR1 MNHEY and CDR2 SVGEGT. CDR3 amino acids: CASSKGLAAQETQYF. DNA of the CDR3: TGTGCCAGCAGCAAGGGACTAGCGGCCCAAGAGACCCAGTACTTC.

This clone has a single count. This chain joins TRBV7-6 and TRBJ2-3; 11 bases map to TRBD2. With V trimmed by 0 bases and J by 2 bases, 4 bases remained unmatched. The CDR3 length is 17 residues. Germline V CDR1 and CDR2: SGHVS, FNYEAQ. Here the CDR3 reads CASSLAASGGYTDTQYF. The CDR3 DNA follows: TGTGCCAGCAGCTTAGCGGCTAGCGGGGGGTACACAGATACGCAGTATTTT.